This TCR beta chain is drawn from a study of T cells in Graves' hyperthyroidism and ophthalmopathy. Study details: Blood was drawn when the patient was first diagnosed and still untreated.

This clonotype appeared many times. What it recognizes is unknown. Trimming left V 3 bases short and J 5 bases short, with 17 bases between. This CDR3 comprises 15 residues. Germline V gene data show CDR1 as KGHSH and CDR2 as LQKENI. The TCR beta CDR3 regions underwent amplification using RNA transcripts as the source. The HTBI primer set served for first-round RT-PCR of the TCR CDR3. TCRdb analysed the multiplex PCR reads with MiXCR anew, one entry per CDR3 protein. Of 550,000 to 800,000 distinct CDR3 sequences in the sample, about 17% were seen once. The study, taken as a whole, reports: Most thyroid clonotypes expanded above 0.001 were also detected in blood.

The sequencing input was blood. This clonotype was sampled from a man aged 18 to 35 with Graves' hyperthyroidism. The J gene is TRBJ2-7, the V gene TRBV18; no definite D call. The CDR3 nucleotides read TGTGCCAGCTCACCCCCTGGCAGGCTACAAGACGAGCAGTACTTC. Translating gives CASSPPGRLQDEQYF.